This T cell receptor (beta chain) was sequenced during a study of blood T cell repertoires in COVID-19. About the study: Samples of COVID-19 (acute and convalescent) were obtained from the United States, Italy and Spain. T cells, B-cell-depleted T cells, or PBMCs provided the cDNA or gDNA that served as material.

Methods used by the authors: The authors estimated nucleated cell counts from reference gene primer amplification. The repertoire was sequenced with immunoSEQ multiplex PCR; TCRdb's copy has only in-frame clones and lacks some. The DNA was the basis for D and trimming; V, J and clone size are from that table. The repertoire consists of over 85,000 clones, with about 85% occurring once and the leading ten covering approximately 24%. V lost 7 bases to trimming and J lost 3 bases; unmatched junction nucleotides: 9. Germline values: CDR1 SNHLY, CDR2 FYNNEI. The CDR3 loop spans 15 amino acids. V and J are TRBV2 and TRBJ1-5, with 7 nucleotides matching TRBD1. What was sequenced was peripheral blood. The receptor comes from a human donor in a cohort sampled during active COVID-19. The CDR3 DNA reads as TGTGCCAGCAACCGGGAGGGGGCCGCCAATCAGCCCCAGCATTTT. This sequence encodes CASNREGAANQPQHF.